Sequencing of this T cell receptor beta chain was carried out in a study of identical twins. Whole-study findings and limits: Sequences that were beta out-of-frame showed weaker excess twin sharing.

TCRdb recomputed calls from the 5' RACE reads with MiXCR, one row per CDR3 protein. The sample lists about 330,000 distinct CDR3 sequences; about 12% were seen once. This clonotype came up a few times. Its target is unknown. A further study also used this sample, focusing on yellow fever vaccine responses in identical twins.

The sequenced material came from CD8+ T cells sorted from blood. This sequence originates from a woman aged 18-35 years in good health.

CDR3 loop: CSVGSAGFTEAFF. Written as DNA, the CDR3 is TGCAGCGTTGGGTCGGCGGGCTTCACTGAAGCTTTCTTT. V usage is TRBV29-1 and J usage is TRBJ1-1; D unclear. The V gene's germline CDR1 is SQVTM and CDR2 ANQGSEA. Trimming shortened V by 4 bases and J by 4 bases, and 13 bases separated the two germline ends. CDR3 size: 13 residues.